Detailed here is one TCR beta chain. This record belongs to a study of blood T cell repertoires in COVID-19. Study context: From T cells, B-cell-depleted T cells, or PBMCs came the material, which was cDNA or gDNA.

Assay used: immunoSEQ multiplex PCR; TCRdb lists only in-frame clones, some missing. The sample comprises about 280,000 clones, approximately 85% of which are singletons, and roughly 5% rests with the top ten. Unmatched junction bases numbered 3, after V lost 4 bases and J lost 7 bases. The CDR3 is 14 amino acids. Germline V gene lookup returns CDR1 LGHDT and CDR2 YNNKEL (reference sequence). The TCR was taken from a man in his fifties with active or convalescent COVID-19. The V call is TRBV3-1 (or the pseudogene TRBV3-2), the J call TRBJ1-6, with 8 bases aligning to TRBD1. Sequencing was performed on peripheral blood. CDR3 amino acids: CASSPGTGNSPLHF. For the CDR3, the DNA is TGTGCCAGCAGCCCCGGGACAGGCAATTCACCCCTCCACTTT.